This T cell receptor (beta chain) was documented in a study of shared clonotypes between healthy human individuals. Sequencing used immunoSEQ multiplex PCR; TCRdb keeps in-frame clones, though not all of them. Among about 1,900,000 clones listed, about 95% were seen once. CD8 cells classed as naive were CD45RO-negative and positively selected for CCR7, excluding terminally differentiated effector memory CD45RA+ cells. Details on this clone: As yet, its antigen is unknown.

General observations from the study: Rarefaction exposed incomplete sorted-subset sequencing despite large depth.

The specimen sequenced was naive CD8+ T cells sorted from blood. The sequence was collected from a man aged 18 to 30 in good health.

The CDR3 bases are TGTGCCAGCACTTTAGCGGGAGCTTCCTACAATGAGCAGTTCTTC. This encodes CASTLAGASYNEQFF. The V and J genes are TRBV6-5 and TRBJ2-1; TRBD2 agrees at 9 bases. The CDR3 spans 15 residues. Germline lookup yields CDR1 MNHEY and CDR2 SVGAGI. The J segment lost 1 base and the V segment lost 7 bases, leaving 5 bases of the junction unmatched.